This entry lists 28 T cell receptor beta chains sequenced from one sample in a study of T-cell memory formation after mild COVID-19. TCRdb re-called the 5' RACE reads through MiXCR, storing one row per CDR3 protein. There are 200,000 to 250,000 distinct CDR3 sequences in the sample; 9% to 10% occur only once, and about 3.8% lies in the top ten. The specimen was PBMCs or a T cell subset sorted from them (not recorded which). Every receptor here comes from a man aged 18 to 29 who had mild COVID-19 (a few samples of this study predate the infection). Cell type and time point are not known.

This clonotype was observed a few times. The V call is TRBV20-1, the J call TRBJ2-5, with 8 bases identical to TRBD2. The V gene end was trimmed by 5 bases and the J gene end by 0 bases; junction bases not matched to a gene: 5. CDR3 length equals 14 residues. Germline values: CDR1 DFQATT, CDR2 SNEGSKA (reference sequence). The CDR3 sequence is CSAAPGGDQETQYF. DNA for the CDR3: TGCAGTGCTGCCCCGGGGGGGGACCAAGAGACCCAGTACTTC.

There are a few counts of this clonotype. The rearrangement uses TRBV29-1 and TRBJ2-2; maybe TRBD1 (5 bases). V was shortened by 5 bases and J by 4 bases, with 14 bases between the two germline ends. The germline V gene encodes CDR1 SQVTM and CDR2 ANQGSEA. There are 14 residues in the CDR3. The CDR3 coding sequence is TGCAGCGTTATTAGGCAGGGCGCCACCGGGGAGCTGTTTTTT. Its translation: CSVIRQGATGELFF.

The chain combines TRBV5-1 with TRBJ1-3; D is uncertain. Germline CDR1 SGHRS, CDR2 YFSETQ. The CDR3 covers 14 residues. Trimming stripped 3 bases from V and 3 bases from J, with 10 bases between. CDR3 sequence reads: CASSSASFGNTIYF. The CDR3 coding sequence is TGCGCCAGCAGCTCGGCGTCCTTTGGAAACACCATATATTTT. Supplemented by reference TRBV5-1 and TRBJ1-3, the full variable domain reads KAGVTQTPRYLIKTRGQQVTLSCSPISGHRSVSWYQQTPGQGLQFLFEYFSETQRNKGNFPGRFSGRQFSNSRSEMNVSTLELGDSALYLCASSSASFGNTIYFGEGSWLTVV.

J is TRBJ2-7 and V is TRBV5-1; 12 bases are a match to TRBD2. Germline loops: CDR1 SGHRS, CDR2 YFSETQ. The CDR3 extends over 16 amino acids. The V and J ends lost 4 bases and 2 bases, in that order; junction bases with no gene match: 7. The CDR3: CASSKVTSGGPYEQYF. DNA of the CDR3: TGCGCCAGCAGCAAGGTTACTAGCGGGGGGCCCTACGAGCAGTACTTC.

This chain connects TRBV6-5 to TRBJ2-3; D unclear. The CDR3 spans 15 residues. The germline V and J ends were trimmed by 0 bases and 6 bases, with 13 bases remaining between them. Germline V gives CDR1 MNHEY, CDR2 SVGAGI. This chain's CDR3 is CASSYSNRYTDTQYF. Written as DNA, the CDR3 is TGTGCCAGCAGTTACTCGAACAGATATACGGATACGCAGTATTTT.

The CDR3 DNA reads as TGTGCCAGTGGGTTTGCAGCGAGAGAGACCCAGTACTTC. It specifies CASGFAARETQYF. The chain couples TRBV7-3 to TRBJ2-5; no clear D gene. The V end lost 9 bases, the J end lost 4 bases, and 15 bases lay between the germline ends. Germline CDR1 SGHTA, CDR2 FQGTGA. The CDR3 is 13 residues long.

The sample holds many counts of this clonotype. The chain has TRBV5-6 and TRBJ1-2, with D uncertain. Per the germline V gene, CDR1 is SGHDT and CDR2 is YYEEEE. V gave up 7 bases and J gave up 8 bases, with 15 bases separating them. The CDR3 covers 12 residues. CDR3 sequence (DNA): TGTGCCAGCCGATGGACCGAGGGAGGCTACACCTTC. Amino acids: CASRWTEGGYTF.

This clonotype has at least ten counts. The J gene is TRBJ2-1, the V gene TRBV12-3 or TRBV12-4, with D unresolved. The length of the CDR3 is 14 residues. The V end lost 5 bases, the J end lost 5 bases, and 13 bases lay between the germline ends. The DNA of the CDR3 is TGTGCCAGCAGTACGTTTGTGATGAACAATGAGCAGTTCTTC. Protein: CASSTFVMNNEQFF.

The V gene is TRBV4-3, the J gene TRBJ1-2; the D gene is possibly TRBD1 (5 bases). Per the germline V gene, CDR1 is LGHNA and CDR2 is YSLEER. The CDR3 consists of 15 residues. With 1 base removed from V and 4 bases from J, the gap between germline ends came to 13 bases. CDR3 residues: CASSQGVREGYGYTF. CDR3 nucleotides: TGCGCCAGCAGCCAAGGTGTCAGGGAGGGCTATGGCTACACCTTC.

This clonotype was observed a few times. CDR3 region: CSAQMHRTGSYEQYF. CDR3 in DNA: TGCAGTGCTCAAATGCACAGGACAGGATCCTACGAGCAGTACTTC. The V call is TRBV20-1, the J call TRBJ2-7; 7 bases align to TRBD1. This CDR3 contains 15 residues. CDR1 is DFQATT, CDR2 SNEGSKA, per germline (reference sequence). V was clipped by 5 bases and J by 1 base; unmatched bases: 11.

This clonotype was found many times. This sequence joins TRBV5-1 and TRBJ2-1; D might be TRBD2 (6 bases). The CDR3 loop spans 13 amino acids. Germline V lookup: CDR1 SGHRS, CDR2 YFSETQ. V was clipped by 3 bases and J by 8 bases, with 12 bases between them. The CDR3 DNA reads TGCGCCAGCAGCTCGGGGCCGGGGGATGAGCAGTTCTTC. Translating gives CASSSGPGDEQFF.

This clonotype was picked up many times. The V and J genes are TRBV7-8 and TRBJ2-7; D is unclear. This CDR3 has 14 amino acids. Germline-derived CDR1 and CDR2 are SGHVS and FQNEAQ. The V end was cut by 1 base, the J end by 0 bases, with 7 bases between. This chain's CDR3 is CASSLGTDSYEQYF. The CDR3 DNA is TGTGCCAGCAGCTTAGGGACCGACTCCTACGAGCAGTACTTC. Using reference TRBV7-8 and TRBJ2-7 for the parts outside the CDR3, the full variable domain is GAGVSQSPRYKVAKRGQDVALRCDPISGHVSLFWYQQALGQGPEFLTYFQNEAQLDKSGLPSDRFFAERPEGSVSTLKIQRTQQEDSAVYLCASSLGTDSYEQYFGPGTRLTVT.

The V call is TRBV5-4, the J call TRBJ2-7; TRBD1 is a possible D gene (5 bases). This CDR3 has 13 residues. The germline CDR1 and CDR2 sequences are SGHNT and YYREEE (reference sequence). V lost 1 base, J lost 2 bases, and 7 bases lay in between. The CDR3 region is CASSLPGPYEQYF. For the CDR3, the DNA is TGTGCCAGCAGCTTGCCAGGGCCCTACGAGCAGTACTTC.

This clonotype was recorded at least ten times. The V call is TRBV24-1, the J call TRBJ2-3; TRBD2 agrees at 8 bases. The J segment lost 3 bases and the V segment lost 4 bases, leaving 5 bases of the junction unmatched. This CDR3 has 15 amino acids. Germline assignment: CDR1 KGHDR and CDR2 SFDVKD. CDR3 residues: CATSESGGGTDTQYF. DNA of the CDR3: TGTGCCACCAGTGAAAGCGGGGGAGGAACAGATACGCAGTATTTT.

This clonotype was counted many times. This chain uses TRBV7-2 with TRBJ1-3, with D perhaps matching TRBD1 (5 bases). Per the germline V gene, CDR1 is SGHTA and CDR2 is FQGNSA. Trimming pared 2 bases from V and 0 bases from J, leaving 8 bases between. CDR3 size: 15 residues. Here the CDR3 DNA reads TGTGCCAGCAGCTTACGCGGGGGCTCTGGAAACACCATATATTTT. This codes for CASSLRGGSGNTIYF.

Remarks on this clonotype: One junction end does not reproduce the germline sequence, and a read error may be involved. V and J are TRBV7-6 and TRBJ2-7; tentative D call: TRBD1 (6 bases). Germline CDR1 reads SGHVS; CDR2 reads FNYEAQ. CDR3 length: 15 residues. CDR3 amino acids: CASSLDGTRYYEHYF. The CDR3 DNA reads as TGTGCCAGCAGCTTAGACGGGACAAGGTACTACGAGCATTACTTC.

The sample holds many counts of this clonotype. The rearrangement uses TRBV6-5 and TRBJ2-1; D possibly corresponds to TRBD2 (5 bases). Germline loops: CDR1 MNHEY, CDR2 SVGAGI. V gave up 0 bases and J gave up 0 bases, with 21 bases separating them. This CDR3 region has 20 residues. CDR3 DNA: TGTGCCAGCAGTTACTCAGTCTCGGGGATTCTATCGAGCTCCTACAATGAGCAGTTCTTC. This sequence encodes CASSYSVSGILSSSYNEQFF.

This rearrangement joins TRBV7-2 to TRBJ1-2, with D perhaps matching TRBD1 (5 bases). The CDR3 contains 15 residues. Germline V gene data show CDR1 as SGHTA and CDR2 as FQGNSA. V lost 5 bases and J 2 bases, leaving 15 bases between the germline ends. For the CDR3, the DNA is TGTGCCAGCAGCCCCCTCGGGGGGGGGAACTATGGCTACACCTTC. The encoded protein is CASSPLGGGNYGYTF.

The chain employs TRBV12-3 or TRBV12-4 and TRBJ1-4; 8 nucleotides line up with TRBD1. CDR3 length: 14 amino acids. The ends lost 5 bases at V and 7 bases at J; junction bases unmatched: 6. CDR3 amino acids: CASSRTGRSEKLFF. CDR3 bases: TGTGCCAGCAGTCGGACAGGGCGAAGTGAAAAACTGTTTTTT.

This clonotype turned up a few times. The chain joins TRBV6-2 or TRBV6-3 to TRBJ1-5; D call uncertain. The CDR3 loop spans 14 amino acids. The V end lost 2 bases, the J end lost 4 bases, and 9 bases lay between the germline ends. Per germline, CDR1 MNHEY and CDR2 SVGEGT. As DNA, the CDR3 is TGTGCCAGCAGTTACGACGGATTTAATCAGCCCCAGCATTTT. Its protein is CASSYDGFNQPQHF.

This clonotype has a single count. The chain links TRBV9 to TRBJ2-5; 9 bases map to TRBD1. V shed 0 bases and J 4 bases; nucleotides not matched to a gene: 4. The CDR3 sequence is 15 residues long. Germline CDR1 SGDLS, CDR2 YYNGEE. The CDR3 coding sequence is TGTGCCAGCAGCGTAGTGGTGGACAGGGGAGAGACCCAGTACTTC. Its translation is CASSVVVDRGETQYF.

V gene TRBV5-1 combines with J gene TRBJ1-3; unclear D gene. Germline CDR1 reads SGHRS; CDR2 reads YFSETQ. This CDR3 has 13 residues. Deletions cut 4 bases from V and 4 bases from J, with 9 bases between. The CDR3 sequence is CASSRGPGNTIYF. The CDR3 nucleotides are TGCGCCAGCAGCCGCGGACCGGGAAACACCATATATTTT.

This clonotype was detected many times. J is TRBJ1-2 and V is TRBV7-2; possible D gene TRBD1, 5 bases. Trimming cost V 4 bases and J 6 bases, with 9 bases left between them. The CDR3 has 12 residues. Germline CDR1 SGHTA, CDR2 FQGNSA. CDR3 region: CASSYLGDGYTF. Here the CDR3 DNA reads TGTGCCAGCAGCTACCTGGGGGATGGCTACACCTTC. Based on the CDR3 plus reference TRBV7-2 and TRBJ1-2, the full variable domain is GAGVSQSPSNKVTEKGKDVELRCDPISGHTALYWYRQSLGQGLEFLIYFQGNSAPDKSGLPSDRFSAERTGGSVSTLTIQRTQQEDSAVYLCASSYLGDGYTFGSGTRLTVV.

This clonotype was observed a handful of times. The V gene is TRBV5-1, the J gene TRBJ2-1; TRBD2 aligns across 14 bases. Trimming at V came to 3 bases and at J to 3 bases, leaving 5 bases not matched to a gene. Germline V gene lookup returns CDR1 SGHRS and CDR2 YFSETQ. There are 17 residues in the CDR3. CDR3: CASSWGLAGDIYNEQFF. The CDR3 DNA reads TGCGCCAGCAGCTGGGGACTAGCGGGGGACATCTACAATGAGCAGTTCTTC.

This clonotype was found a few times. As DNA, the CDR3 is TGTGCCAGCAGCCAGGTGACCGGAGCAATGAACACTGAAGCTTTCTTT. The encoded protein is CASSQVTGAMNTEAFF. The chain joins TRBV14 to TRBJ1-1; D uncertain. Germline CDR1 reads SGHDN; CDR2 reads FVKESK. Trimming took off 3 bases at V and 0 bases at J, with 14 bases between the two ends. CDR3 length: 16 residues.

This chain connects TRBV28 to TRBJ2-4; D is undetermined. V was pared by 3 bases and J by 12 bases, with 6 bases between. Germline assignment: CDR1 MDHEN and CDR2 SYDVKM. The length of the CDR3 is 10 residues. The DNA for the CDR3 is TGTGCCAGCAGTTTCATTCCTCAGTACTTC. Residues: CASSFIPQYF.

This clonotype was seen at least ten times. This sequence joins TRBV5-1 and TRBJ2-3; TRBD2 is a possible D gene (5 bases). This CDR3 region has 14 residues. Trimming shortened V by 1 base and J by 4 bases, and 10 bases separated the two germline ends. The V gene's germline CDR1 is SGHRS and CDR2 YFSETQ. The CDR3 reads CASSLSGDADTQYF. Here the CDR3 DNA reads TGCGCCAGCAGCTTGTCCGGGGATGCAGATACGCAGTATTTT.

The V call is TRBV27, the J call TRBJ2-3; 9 positions match TRBD1. Germline loops: CDR1 MNHEY, CDR2 SMNVEV (reference sequence). V lost 4 bases, J lost 4 bases, and 6 bases stayed unmatched. This CDR3 contains 15 residues. The CDR3 region is CASSSGQGSADTQYF. The DNA of the CDR3 is TGTGCCAGCAGTTCTGGACAGGGGTCCGCAGATACGCAGTATTTT.